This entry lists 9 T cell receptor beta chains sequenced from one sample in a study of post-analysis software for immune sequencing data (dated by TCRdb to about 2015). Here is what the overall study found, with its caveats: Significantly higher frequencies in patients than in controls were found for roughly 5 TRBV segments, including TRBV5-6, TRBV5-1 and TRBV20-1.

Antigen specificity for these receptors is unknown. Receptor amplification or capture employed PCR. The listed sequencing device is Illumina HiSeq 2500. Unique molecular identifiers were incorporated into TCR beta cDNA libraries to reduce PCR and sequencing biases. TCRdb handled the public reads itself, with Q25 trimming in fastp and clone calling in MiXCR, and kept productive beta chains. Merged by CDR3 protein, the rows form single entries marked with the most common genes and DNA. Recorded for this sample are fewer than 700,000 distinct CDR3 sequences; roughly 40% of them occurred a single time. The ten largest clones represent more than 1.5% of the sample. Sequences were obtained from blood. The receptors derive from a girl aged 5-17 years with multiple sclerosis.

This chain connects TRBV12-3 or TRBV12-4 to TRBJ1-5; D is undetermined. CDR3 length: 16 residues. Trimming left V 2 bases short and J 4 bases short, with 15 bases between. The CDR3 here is CASSLTWGFENQPQHF. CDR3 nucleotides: TGTGCCAGCAGTTTAACTTGGGGTTTTGAGAATCAGCCCCAGCATTTT.

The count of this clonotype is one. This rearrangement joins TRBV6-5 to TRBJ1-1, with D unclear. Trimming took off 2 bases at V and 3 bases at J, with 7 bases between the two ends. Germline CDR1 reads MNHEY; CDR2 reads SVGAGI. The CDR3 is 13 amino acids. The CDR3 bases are TGTGCCAGCAGTTACGACGAGTACACTGAAGCTTTCTTT. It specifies CASSYDEYTEAFF.

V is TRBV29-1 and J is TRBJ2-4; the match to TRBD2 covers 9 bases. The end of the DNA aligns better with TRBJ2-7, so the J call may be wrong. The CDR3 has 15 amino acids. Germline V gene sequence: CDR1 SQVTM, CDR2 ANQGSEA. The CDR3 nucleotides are TGCAGCGTTGAATGGCGGGAGGGCCTCCTCTACGAGCAGTACTTC. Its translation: CSVEWREGLLYEQYF.

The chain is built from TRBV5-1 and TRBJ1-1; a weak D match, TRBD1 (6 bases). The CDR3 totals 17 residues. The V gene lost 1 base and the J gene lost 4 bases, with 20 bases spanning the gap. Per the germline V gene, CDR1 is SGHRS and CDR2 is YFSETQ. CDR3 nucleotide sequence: TGCGCCAGCAGCTTGATGGGGGCTGAAGGGATGAGCACTGAAGCTTTCTTT. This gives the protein CASSLMGAEGMSTEAFF.

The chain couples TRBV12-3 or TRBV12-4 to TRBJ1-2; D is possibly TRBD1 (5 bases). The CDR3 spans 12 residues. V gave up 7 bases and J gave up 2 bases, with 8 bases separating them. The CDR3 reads CASTWDNYGYTF. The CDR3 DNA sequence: TGTGCCAGCACCTGGGACAACTATGGCTACACCTTC.

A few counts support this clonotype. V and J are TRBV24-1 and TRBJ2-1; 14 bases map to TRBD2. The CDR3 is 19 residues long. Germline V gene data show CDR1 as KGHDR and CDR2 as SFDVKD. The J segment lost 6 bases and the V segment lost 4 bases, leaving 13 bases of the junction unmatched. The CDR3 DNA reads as TGTGCCACCAGTGAAACGAAGCCGGGACTAGCGGGAGTGGTCAATGAGCAGTTCTTC. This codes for CATSETKPGLAGVVNEQFF.

CDR3 nucleotides: TGTGCCAGCAGCTTGACCACCGGGACAGGGGAGCAGTTCTTC. Amino acids: CASSLTTGTGEQFF. The rearrangement uses TRBV5-4 and TRBJ2-1, with 9 bases that match TRBD1. The germline V gene encodes CDR1 SGHNT and CDR2 YYREEE (reference sequence). V dropped 1 base and J dropped 10; count of bases not matched to a gene: 6. The CDR3 length is 14 residues.

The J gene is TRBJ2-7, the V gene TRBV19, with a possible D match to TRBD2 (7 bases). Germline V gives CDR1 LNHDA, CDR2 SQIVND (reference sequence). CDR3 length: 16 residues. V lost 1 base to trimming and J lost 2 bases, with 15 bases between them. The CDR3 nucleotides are TGTGCCAGTAGTATAGCGGGACAAGCGGGAACCTACGAGCAGTACTTC. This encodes CASSIAGQAGTYEQYF.

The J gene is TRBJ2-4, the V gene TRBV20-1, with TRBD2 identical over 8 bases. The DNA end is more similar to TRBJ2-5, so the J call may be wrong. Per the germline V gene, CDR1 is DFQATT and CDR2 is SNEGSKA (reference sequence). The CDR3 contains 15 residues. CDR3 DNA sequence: TGCAGTGCTGCCGGGACTAGTAAAAACCAAGAGACCCAGTACTTC. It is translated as CSAAGTSKNQETQYF.